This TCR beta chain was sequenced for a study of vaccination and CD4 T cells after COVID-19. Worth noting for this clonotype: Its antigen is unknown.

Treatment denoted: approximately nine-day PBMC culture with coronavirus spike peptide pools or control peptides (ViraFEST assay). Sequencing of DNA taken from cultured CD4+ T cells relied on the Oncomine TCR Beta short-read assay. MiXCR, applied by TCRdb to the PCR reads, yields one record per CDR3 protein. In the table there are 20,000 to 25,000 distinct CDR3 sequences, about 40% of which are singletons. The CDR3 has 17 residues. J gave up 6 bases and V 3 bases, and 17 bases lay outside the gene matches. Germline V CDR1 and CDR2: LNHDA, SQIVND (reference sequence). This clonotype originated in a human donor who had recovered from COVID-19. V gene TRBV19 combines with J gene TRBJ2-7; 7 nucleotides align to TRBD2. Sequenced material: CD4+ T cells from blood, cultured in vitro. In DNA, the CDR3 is TGTGCCAGTAGTATCTCAGCAGTTCAGGCGGGAGTGGGCGAGCAGTACTTC. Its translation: CASSISAVQAGVGEQYF.